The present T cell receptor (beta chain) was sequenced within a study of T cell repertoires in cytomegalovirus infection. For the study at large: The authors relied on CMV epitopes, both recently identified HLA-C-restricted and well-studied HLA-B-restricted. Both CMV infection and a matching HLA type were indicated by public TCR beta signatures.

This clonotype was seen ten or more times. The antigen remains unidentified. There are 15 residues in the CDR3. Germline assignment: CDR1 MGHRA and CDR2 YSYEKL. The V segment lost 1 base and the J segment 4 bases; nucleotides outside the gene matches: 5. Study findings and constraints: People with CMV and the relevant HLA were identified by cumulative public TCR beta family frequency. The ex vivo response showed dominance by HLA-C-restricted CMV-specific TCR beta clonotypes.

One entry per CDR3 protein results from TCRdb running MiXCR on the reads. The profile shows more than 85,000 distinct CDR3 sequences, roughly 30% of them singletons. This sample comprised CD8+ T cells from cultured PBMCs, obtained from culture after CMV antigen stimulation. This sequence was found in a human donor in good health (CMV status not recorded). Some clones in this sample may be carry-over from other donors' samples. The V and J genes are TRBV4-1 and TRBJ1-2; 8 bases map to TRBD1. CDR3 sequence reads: CASSQGTGNPYGYTF. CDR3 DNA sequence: TGCGCCAGCAGCCAAGGGACAGGGAACCCCTATGGCTACACCTTC.